This T cell receptor beta chain was retrieved from a study of Graves' ophthalmopathy and Graves' hyperthyroidism. From RNA, the CDR3 regions of TCR beta chains were amplified and sequenced. In the first round, RT-PCR was carried out with HTBI primers, and a multiplex PCR formed the second round. TCRdb used MiXCR to reprocess the multiplex PCR reads, holding one entry per CDR3 protein. The repertoire holds fewer than 350,000 distinct CDR3 sequences, roughly 17% seen once, with 12% in the top ten. CDR1 and CDR2 from the germline V gene are DFQATT and SNEGSKA (reference sequence). Trimming took off 4 bases at V and 1 base at J, with 13 bases between the two ends. The CDR3 sequence is 14 residues long. Presentation of ophthalmopathy in the donors involved moderate-to-severe activity, CAS ≥3, NOSPECS ≥4 and a duration under 3 months.

This clonotype originated in an adult man with Graves' ophthalmopathy. The chain recombines TRBV20-1 with TRBJ1-1; D is unclear. The material sequenced was peripheral blood. CDR3 amino acids: CSATQLAANTEAFF. The CDR3 region has the DNA TGCAGTGCTACTCAACTAGCCGCGAACACTGAAGCTTTCTTT.